This T cell receptor beta chain was captured by sequencing in a study of graft-versus-host responses after intestinal transplantation. The table lists this clone with a count of one. Its antigen is not identified. Germline V gives CDR1 PRHDT, CDR2 FYEKMQ (reference sequence). The CDR3 has 16 residues. V lost 7 bases, J lost 7 bases, and 14 bases stayed unmatched. Data came from immunoSEQ multiplex PCR; TCRdb stores just in-frame clones and leaves some out. The sample has 120,000 or so clones, around 95% seen once. Findings and limits, study-wide: Declining HvG levels early post-transplant were linked to peak circulating GvH clone levels.

The sample was unstimulated CD8+ T cells sorted from spleen or lymph node cells, taken before intestinal transplant. The chain carries TRBV13 and TRBJ2-1; 9 bases are shared with TRBD2. The receptor's source is a human donor who received an intestinal transplant. DNA for the CDR3: TGTGCCAGCATCTTGACTGGCCTAGCGGGAAATAATGAGCAGTTCTTC. Its translation: CASILTGLAGNNEQFF.